Presented here are 25 T cell receptor beta chains from one specimen sequenced in a study of shared clonotypes between healthy human individuals. The table came from immunoSEQ multiplex PCR; TCRdb's copy has only in-frame clones and leaves some out. The sample has hundreds of thousands of clones; around 86% are singletons. The sequencing sample was made of memory CD8+ T cells sorted from blood. Subset specified: CD45RO+ cells pooled with CCR7-negative TemRA cells. The source of these receptors is a man in his late teens or twenties in good health.

The chain carries TRBV28 and TRBJ2-3, with 13 bases fitting TRBD2. Germline CDR1 reads MDHEN; CDR2 reads SYDVKM. The CDR3 has 15 residues. V shed 7 bases, J shed 4 bases, and the junction held 5 bases outside the gene matches. The CDR3 coding sequence is TGTGCCAGCACCTACACTAGCGGGGGGGCAGATACGCAGTATTTT. As protein: CASTYTSGGADTQYF. Together with reference TRBV28 and TRBJ2-3, the CDR3 gives the full variable domain: DVKVTQSSRYLVKRTGEKVFLECVQDMDHENMFWYRQDPGLGLRLIYFSYDVKMKEKGDIPEGYSVSREKKERFSLILESASTNQTSMYLCASTYTSGGADTQYFGPGTRLTVL.

The V call is TRBV6-1, the J call TRBJ2-2; no clear D. CDR3 length: 12 residues. From germline, CDR1 is MNHNS and CDR2 SASEGT. Trimming took off 5 bases at V and 6 bases at J, with 7 bases between the two ends. This CDR3 reads CASSPGSGELFF. CDR3 nucleotides: TGTGCCAGCAGTCCCGGTTCCGGGGAGCTGTTTTTT.

The chain couples TRBV7-3 to TRBJ2-2; 9 positions agree with TRBD2. Losses at the gene ends were 8 bases for V and 7 bases for J; bases not matched to a gene: 5. Germline V lookup: CDR1 SGHTA, CDR2 FQGTGA. The CDR3 has 13 residues. The CDR3 region is CASGTSRDGELFF. CDR3 DNA sequence: TGTGCCAGCGGGACTAGCCGTGACGGGGAGCTGTTTTTT.

The CDR3 spells CASSEEASPLHF. In nucleotides, the CDR3 is TGTGCCAGCAGTGAAGAAGCCTCACCCCTCCACTTT. The J gene is TRBJ1-6, the V gene TRBV6-1; D call uncertain. The CDR3 runs 12 residues. The germline gives CDR1 MNHNS, CDR2 SASEGT. Trimming took off 1 base at V and 10 bases at J, with 5 bases between the two ends.

The chain joins TRBV9 to TRBJ2-7; weak D call: TRBD2 (7 bases). The CDR3 spans 15 residues. V was shortened by 4 bases and J by 1 base, with 15 bases between the two germline ends. Germline V gives CDR1 SGDLS, CDR2 YYNGEE. The CDR3 nucleotides read TGTGCCAGCAGCCCTGGGGAGGGGGTATCCTACGAGCAGTACTTC. This sequence encodes CASSPGEGVSYEQYF.

The chain recombines TRBV6-1 with TRBJ2-7, with D unresolved. This CDR3 has 12 amino acids. Germline lookup yields CDR1 MNHNS and CDR2 SASEGT. Trimming pared 2 bases from V and 7 bases from J, leaving 9 bases between. The CDR3 DNA reads TGTGCCAGCAGTGAATCCCCCTTGGAGCAGTACTTC. It is translated as CASSESPLEQYF.

This chain joins TRBV15 and TRBJ2-5, with TRBD1 matching over 8 bases. The CDR3 sequence is 15 residues long. Trimming at V came to 3 bases and at J to 3 bases, leaving 6 bases not matched to a gene. Germline V gene sequence: CDR1 LNHNV, CDR2 YYDKDF (reference sequence). The chain's CDR3 is CATSRATGEEETQYF. The CDR3 DNA reads TGTGCCACCAGCAGGGCGACAGGGGAGGAAGAGACCCAGTACTTC.

This rearrangement joins TRBV7-2 to TRBJ1-5, with no clear D. Looked up from germline, CDR1 is SGHTA and CDR2 is FQGNSA. The CDR3 is 15 amino acids. V was pared by 1 base and J by 1 base, with 8 bases between. The CDR3 sequence: CASSLGDSSNQPQHF. The CDR3 region has the DNA TGTGCCAGCAGCTTAGGGGATTCGAGCAATCAGCCCCAGCATTTT. Full variable domain (rest looked up from reference TRBV7-2 and TRBJ1-5): GAGVSQSPSNKVTEKGKDVELRCDPISGHTALYWYRQSLGQGLEFLIYFQGNSAPDKSGLPSDRFSAERTGGSVSTLTIQRTQQEDSAVYLCASSLGDSSNQPQHFGDGTRLSIL.

This chain uses TRBV11-3 with TRBJ2-1, with 12 bases aligning to TRBD2. This CDR3 is 19 amino acids long. Trimming took 5 bases from V and 10 from J; bases not matched to a gene: 21. Germline-derived CDR1 and CDR2 are SGHNT and YENEEA. Here the CDR3 reads CASSVGTTSGSPYNEEQFF. As DNA, the CDR3 is TGTGCCAGCAGCGTCGGGACGACTAGCGGGAGTCCTTACAATGAAGAGCAGTTCTTC.

J is TRBJ2-1 and V is TRBV5-1; D perhaps matches TRBD2 (6 bases). The CDR3 runs to 14 residues. V lost 0 bases to trimming and J lost 10 bases, with 14 bases between them. Germline V gene data show CDR1 as SGHRS and CDR2 as YFSETQ. CDR3 loop: CASSLVIQRVEQFF. DNA of the CDR3: TGCGCCAGCAGCTTGGTAATTCAGCGGGTGGAGCAGTTCTTC. Full variable domain (remainder filled in from reference TRBV5-1 and TRBJ2-1): KAGVTQTPRYLIKTRGQQVTLSCSPISGHRSVSWYQQTPGQGLQFLFEYFSETQRNKGNFPGRFSGRQFSNSRSEMNVSTLELGDSALYLCASSLVIQRVEQFFGPGTRLTVL.

This sequence joins TRBV30 and TRBJ2-7; no reliable D call. Germline V gene sequence: CDR1 GTSNPN, CDR2 SVGIG (reference sequence). CDR3 length: 12 amino acids. V lost 3 bases to trimming and J lost 5 bases, with 11 bases between them. The CDR3 is CAWRRVADEQYF. CDR3 bases: TGTGCCTGGAGGAGAGTCGCCGACGAGCAGTACTTC. The full variable domain, in which reference TRBV30 and TRBJ2-7 provide the parts outside the CDR3, is SQTIHQWPATLVQPVGSPLSLECTVEGTSNPNLYWYRQAAGRGLQLLFYSVGIGQISSEVPQNLSASRPQDRQFILSSKKLLLSDSGFYLCAWRRVADEQYFGPGTRLTVT.

The chain is built from TRBV9 and TRBJ1-3, with a possible D match to TRBD1 (5 bases). In germline, CDR1 is SGDLS, CDR2 YYNGEE. This CDR3 contains 15 residues. The ends were cut back, 2 bases at V and 0 bases at J, with 9 bases in the middle. The CDR3 DNA is TGTGCCAGCAGCGTGGCAGGGAGCTCTGGAAACACCATATATTTT. Protein: CASSVAGSSGNTIYF.

This clone appeared once. J is TRBJ2-3 and V is TRBV9, with 7 bases matching TRBD2. V lost 0 bases, J lost 4 bases, and 5 bases stayed unmatched. This CDR3 is built from 15 residues. The germline V gene encodes CDR1 SGDLS and CDR2 YYNGEE. This chain's CDR3 is CASSVEASGSDTQYF. CDR3 nucleotides: TGTGCCAGCAGCGTAGAGGCTAGCGGATCAGATACGCAGTATTTT. Drawing the rest from reference TRBV9 and TRBJ2-3, the complete variable domain is DSGVTQTPKHLITATGQRVTLRCSPRSGDLSVYWYQQSLDQGLQFLIQYYNGEERAKGNILERFSAQQFPDLHSELNLSSLELGDSALYFCASSVEASGSDTQYFGPGTRLTVL.

The chain recombines TRBV5-1 with TRBJ1-1, with D hard to call. CDR1 SGHRS and CDR2 YFSETQ come from the germline V gene. Deletions cut 2 bases from V and 4 bases from J, with 18 bases between. The CDR3 consists of 16 residues. CDR3 amino acids: CASSFRGPGGGTEAFF. The CDR3 coding sequence is TGCGCCAGCAGCTTCCGCGGGCCCGGTGGAGGCACTGAAGCTTTCTTT.

CDR3 coding DNA: TGTGCCAGCAGTCCCCAGGGGACTAGCGAATTCTACGAGCAGTACTTC. It translates to CASSPQGTSEFYEQYF. The chain has TRBV7-9 and TRBJ2-7; 10 bases line up with TRBD2. The CDR3 spans 16 residues. With 6 bases clipped from V and 3 bases from J, the junction kept 11 bases outside the gene matches. Germline CDR1 and CDR2: SEHNR and FQNEAQ (reference sequence).

The chain carries TRBV4-1 and TRBJ2-7; D possibly uses TRBD1 or TRBD2 (5 bases each). Germline V lookup: CDR1 MGHRA, CDR2 YSYEKL. The CDR3 is made up of 14 amino acids. The V and J ends lost 4 bases and 4 bases respectively, with 14 bases between them. The CDR3 loop reads CASSLGPDKYEQYF. As DNA, the CDR3 is TGCGCCAGCAGCCTGGGACCTGATAAATACGAGCAGTACTTC.

The chain is built from TRBV10-3 and TRBJ2-7; D is ambiguous. CDR1 and CDR2 from the germline V gene are ENHRY and SYGVKD. With 0 bases removed from V and 7 bases from J, the gap between germline ends came to 10 bases. The CDR3 is made up of 13 amino acids. The CDR3 DNA sequence: TGTGCCATCAGTGAGTCGAGAAAAGAAGAGCAGTACTTC. Amino acids: CAISESRKEEQYF.

The chain recombines TRBV29-1 with TRBJ2-2; TRBD2 might be the D (6 bases). Germline CDR1 and CDR2: SQVTM and ANQGSEA. The CDR3 runs to 13 residues. V lost 6 bases to trimming and J lost 5 bases, with 13 bases between them. The CDR3 bases are TGCAGCGTAGAGGGACTGCTAACCGGGGAGCTGTTTTTT. Translating gives CSVEGLLTGELFF.

The chain links TRBV7-9 to TRBJ2-7, with 9 bases lining up with TRBD2. With V trimmed by 0 bases and J by 6 bases, 6 bases remained unmatched. The germline CDR1 and CDR2 sequences are SEHNR and FQNEAQ (reference sequence). The length of the CDR3 is 15 residues. The CDR3 reads CASSLAGLAGFEQYF. The CDR3 coding sequence is TGTGCCAGCAGCTTAGCTGGGCTAGCGGGATTCGAGCAGTACTTC.

This clone was observed a single time. V and J are TRBV7-9 and TRBJ2-7; D is undetermined. V lost 5 bases and J lost 5, with 10 bases in between. The V gene's germline CDR1 is SEHNR and CDR2 FQNEAQ (reference sequence). CDR3 length: 12 residues. The CDR3 DNA reads TGTGCCAGCAGCCCGCTCACTCACGAGCAGTACTTC. As protein: CASSPLTHEQYF.

Concerning this clone itself: The junction differs from germline at one of its ends, possibly a read error. The chain joins TRBV7-7 to TRBJ1-2; 7 bases align to TRBD1. The CDR3 has 13 residues. Germline CDR1 and CDR2: SSHAT and FNYEAQ (reference sequence). The CDR3 protein is CASSLDQGGGYTF. The DNA for the CDR3 is TGTGCTAGCAGCTTAGATCAGGGGGGAGGCTACACCTTC.

The chain carries TRBV9 and TRBJ2-1; 8 bases align to TRBD2. Germline CDR1 and CDR2: SGDLS and YYNGEE. V was pared by 0 bases and J by 7 bases, with 3 bases of the junction left unmatched. The CDR3 sequence is 14 residues long. The CDR3 loop reads CASSVATSGNEQFF. Written as DNA, the CDR3 is TGTGCCAGCAGCGTAGCTACTAGCGGAAATGAGCAGTTCTTC.

The rearrangement links TRBV28 to TRBJ2-2; 7 nucleotides match TRBD2. CDR3 length: 17 amino acids. The germline CDR1 and CDR2 sequences are MDHEN and SYDVKM. Germline trimming cut 2 bases from V and 4 bases from J; bases unmatched to any gene: 10. CDR3 nucleotides: TGTGCCAGCAGTTTACGGGCCAGCGGGGCCCGCACCGGGGAGCTGTTTTTT. This encodes CASSLRASGARTGELFF.

This clone was recorded only once. J is TRBJ2-1 and V is TRBV5-1, with D perhaps TRBD2 (6 bases). The CDR3 sequence is 15 residues long. V lost 3 bases and J 4 bases, leaving 14 bases between the germline ends. Looked up from germline, CDR1 is SGHRS and CDR2 is YFSETQ. The CDR3 here is CASSSSPGTYNEQFF. DNA of the CDR3: TGCGCCAGCAGCTCTTCCCCCGGGACTTACAATGAGCAGTTCTTC. The variable domain in full, with the rest retrieved from reference TRBV5-1 and TRBJ2-1, is KAGVTQTPRYLIKTRGQQVTLSCSPISGHRSVSWYQQTPGQGLQFLFEYFSETQRNKGNFPGRFSGRQFSNSRSEMNVSTLELGDSALYLCASSSSPGTYNEQFFGPGTRLTVL.

The V and J genes are TRBV9 and TRBJ2-2; tentatively, D is TRBD1 (6 bases). Germline-derived CDR1 and CDR2 are SGDLS and YYNGEE. The V and J ends lost 0 bases and 0 bases respectively, with 9 bases between them. The CDR3 length is 16 residues. CDR3 amino acids: CASSVEGGSNTGELFF. The DNA of the CDR3 is TGTGCCAGCAGCGTAGAAGGGGGATCGAACACCGGGGAGCTGTTTTTT.